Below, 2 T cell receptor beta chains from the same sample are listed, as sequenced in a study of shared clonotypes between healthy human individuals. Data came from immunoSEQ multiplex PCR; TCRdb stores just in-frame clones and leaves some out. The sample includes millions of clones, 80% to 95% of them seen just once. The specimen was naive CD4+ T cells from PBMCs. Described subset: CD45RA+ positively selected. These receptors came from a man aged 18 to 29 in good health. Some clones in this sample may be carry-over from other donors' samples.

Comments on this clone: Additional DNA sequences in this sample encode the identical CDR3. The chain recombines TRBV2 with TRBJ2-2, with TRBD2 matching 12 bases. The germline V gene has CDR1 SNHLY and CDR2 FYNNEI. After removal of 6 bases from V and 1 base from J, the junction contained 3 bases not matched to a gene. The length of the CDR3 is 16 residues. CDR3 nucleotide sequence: TGTGCCAGCAGCGGGGGACTAGCGGGGAACACCGGGGAGCTGTTTTTT. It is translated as CASSGGLAGNTGELFF.

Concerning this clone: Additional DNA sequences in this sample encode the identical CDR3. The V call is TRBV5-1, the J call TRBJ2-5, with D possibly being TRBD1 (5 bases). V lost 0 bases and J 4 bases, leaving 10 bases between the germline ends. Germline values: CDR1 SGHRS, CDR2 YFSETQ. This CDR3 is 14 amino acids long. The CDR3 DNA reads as TGCGCCAGCAGCTTGGTTTCAGGGCTAGAGACCCAGTACTTC. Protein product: CASSLVSGLETQYF.